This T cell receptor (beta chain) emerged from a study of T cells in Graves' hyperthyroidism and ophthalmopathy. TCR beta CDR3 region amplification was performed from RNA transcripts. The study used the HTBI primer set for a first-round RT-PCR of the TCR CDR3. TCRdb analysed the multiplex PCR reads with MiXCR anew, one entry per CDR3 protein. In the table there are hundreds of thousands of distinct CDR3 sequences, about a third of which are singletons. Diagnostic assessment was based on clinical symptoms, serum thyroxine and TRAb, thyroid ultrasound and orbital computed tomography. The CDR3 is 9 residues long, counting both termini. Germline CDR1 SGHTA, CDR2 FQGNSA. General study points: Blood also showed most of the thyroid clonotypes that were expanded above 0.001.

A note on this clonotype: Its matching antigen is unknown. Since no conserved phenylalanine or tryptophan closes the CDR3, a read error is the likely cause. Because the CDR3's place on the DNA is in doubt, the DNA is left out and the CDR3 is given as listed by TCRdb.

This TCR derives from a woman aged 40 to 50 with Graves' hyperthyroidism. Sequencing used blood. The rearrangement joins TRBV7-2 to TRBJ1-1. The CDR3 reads CASSDGASG.